These T cell receptor beta chains were read from a single sample in a study of CD8 T cells in ankylosing spondylitis. TCRdb passed the 5' RACE reads through MiXCR, listing each CDR3 protein once. The sample lists fewer than 750,000 distinct CDR3 sequences, under 20% occurring once. Sequences were obtained from blood, either unsorted or a sorted T cell fraction (not recorded which). Source of these receptors: a male donor with ankylosing spondylitis. CDR3s include the opening cysteine and the closing phenylalanine or tryptophan. D genes are given only for firm matches. Clone size appears in some rows only: once, few, many, or a class for an expanded clone.

D gene: .; J gene: TRBJ1-1; V gene: TRBV5-1; clone size: .; CDR3 protein: CASSQGHRNTEAFF; CDR3 DNA: TGCGCCAGCAGCCAGGGACATCGGAACACTGAAGCTTTCTTT
D gene: .; J gene: TRBJ1-6; V gene: TRBV7-6; clone size: .; CDR3 protein: CASSSGGVSYNSPLHF; CDR3 DNA: TGTGCCAGCAGCTCCGGGGGGGTCTCCTATAATTCACCCCTCCACTTT
D gene: .; J gene: TRBJ2-3; V gene: TRBV15; clone size: .; CDR3 protein: CATSPQKGVGGTQYF; CDR3 DNA: TGTGCCACCAGCCCCCAGAAAGGGGTTGGCGGTACGCAGTATTTT
D gene: .; J gene: TRBJ1-2; V gene: TRBV29-1; clone size: few; CDR3 protein: CSVDSETYGYTF; CDR3 DNA: TGCAGCGTTGATAGTGAGACCTATGGCTACACCTTC
D gene: TRBD2; J gene: TRBJ2-1; V gene: TRBV28; clone size: .; CDR3 protein: CARRDGGRRYNEQFF; CDR3 DNA: TGTGCCAGAAGAGACGGCGGGAGGCGCTACAATGAGCAGTTCTTC
D gene: .; J gene: TRBJ1-1; V gene: TRBV3-1; clone size: .; CDR3 protein: CASSQEGVVNTEAFF; CDR3 DNA: TGTGCCAGCAGCCAAGAGGGAGTGGTGAACACTGAAGCTTTCTTT
D gene: .; J gene: TRBJ1-3; V gene: TRBV5-1; clone size: many; CDR3 protein: CASSLIGQAGNTIYF; CDR3 DNA: TGCGCCAGCAGCTTGATCGGGCAGGCCGGAAACACCATATATTTT
D gene: .; J gene: TRBJ2-2; V gene: TRBV5-1; clone size: .; CDR3 protein: CASSPGSRGSGELFF; CDR3 DNA: TGCGCCAGCAGCCCTGGTTCGCGGGGCTCCGGGGAGCTGTTTTTT
D gene: .; J gene: TRBJ1-2; V gene: TRBV24-1; clone size: .; CDR3 protein: CATSDLGGVDGYTF; CDR3 DNA: TGTGCCACCAGTGATTTGGGAGGGGTGGATGGCTACACCTTC
D gene: .; J gene: TRBJ1-1; V gene: TRBV20-1; clone size: few; CDR3 protein: CSAISRLGTEAFF; CDR3 DNA: TGCAGTGCTATTTCAAGGCTGGGCACTGAAGCTTTCTTT
D gene: TRBD2; J gene: TRBJ2-7; V gene: TRBV27; clone size: .; CDR3 protein: CASSKGLAAIREQYF; CDR3 DNA: TGTGCCAGCAGTAAAGGACTAGCGGCGATACGGGAGCAGTACTTC
D gene: .; J gene: TRBJ1-5; V gene: TRBV12-3/TRBV12-4; clone size: .; CDR3 protein: CASSHRDSEAQPQHF; CDR3 DNA: TGTGCCAGCAGCCACCGAGACAGTGAGGCTCAGCCCCAGCATTTT
D gene: .; J gene: TRBJ2-3; V gene: TRBV9; clone size: .; CDR3 protein: CASSGGVGKDTQYF; CDR3 DNA: TGTGCCAGCAGCGGGGGGGTCGGTAAAGATACGCAGTATTTT
D gene: .; J gene: TRBJ1-2; V gene: TRBV2; clone size: .; CDR3 protein: CASSIVQGYGYTF; CDR3 DNA: TGTGCCAGCAGCATAGTCCAGGGCTATGGCTACACCTTC
D gene: .; J gene: TRBJ2-3; V gene: TRBV15; clone size: .; CDR3 protein: CATSRDGGDGDTQYF; CDR3 DNA: TGTGCCACCAGCAGAGATGGCGGAGACGGAGATACGCAGTATTTT
D gene: TRBD1; J gene: TRBJ2-1; V gene: TRBV2; clone size: .; CDR3 protein: CASSLQTGIGEQFF; CDR3 DNA: TGTGCCAGCAGTCTTCAGACAGGGATCGGTGAGCAGTTCTTC
D gene: .; J gene: TRBJ2-7; V gene: TRBV11-2; clone size: .; CDR3 protein: CASSLSFYEQYF; CDR3 DNA: TGTGCCAGCAGCTTATCCTTTTACGAGCAGTACTTC